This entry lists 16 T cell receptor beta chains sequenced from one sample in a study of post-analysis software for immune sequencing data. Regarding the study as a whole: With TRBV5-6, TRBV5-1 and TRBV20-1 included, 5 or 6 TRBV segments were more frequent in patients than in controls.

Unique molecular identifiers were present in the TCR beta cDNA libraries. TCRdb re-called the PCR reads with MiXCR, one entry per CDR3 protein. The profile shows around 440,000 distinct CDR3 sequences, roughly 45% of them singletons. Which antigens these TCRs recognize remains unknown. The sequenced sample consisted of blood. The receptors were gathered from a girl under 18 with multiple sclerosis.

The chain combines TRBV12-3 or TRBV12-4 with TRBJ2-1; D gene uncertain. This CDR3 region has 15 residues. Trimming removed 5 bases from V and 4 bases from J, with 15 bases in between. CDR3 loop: CASSQVDLRYNEQFF. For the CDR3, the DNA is TGTGCCAGCAGTCAAGTCGATCTGAGGTACAATGAGCAGTTCTTC.

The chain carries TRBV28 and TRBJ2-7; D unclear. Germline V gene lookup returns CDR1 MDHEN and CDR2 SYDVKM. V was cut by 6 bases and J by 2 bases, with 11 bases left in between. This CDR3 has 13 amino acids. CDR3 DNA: TGTGCCAGCAGAACGGTGAAGACCTACGAGCAGTACTTC. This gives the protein CASRTVKTYEQYF.

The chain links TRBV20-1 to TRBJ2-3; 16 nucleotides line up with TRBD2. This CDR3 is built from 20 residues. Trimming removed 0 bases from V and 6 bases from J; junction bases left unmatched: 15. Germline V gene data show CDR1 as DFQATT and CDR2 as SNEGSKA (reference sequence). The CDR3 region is CSARDLAGTTGLAGGDTQYF. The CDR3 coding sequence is TGCAGTGCTAGAGATCTGGCAGGAACTACGGGACTAGCGGGAGGGGATACGCAGTATTTT.

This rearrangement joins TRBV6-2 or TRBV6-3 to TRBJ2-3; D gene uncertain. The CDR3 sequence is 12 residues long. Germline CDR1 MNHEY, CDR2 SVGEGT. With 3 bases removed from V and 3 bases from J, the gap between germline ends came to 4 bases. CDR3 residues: CASSYWTDTQYF. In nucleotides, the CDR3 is TGTGCCAGCAGTTATTGGACAGATACGCAGTATTTT.

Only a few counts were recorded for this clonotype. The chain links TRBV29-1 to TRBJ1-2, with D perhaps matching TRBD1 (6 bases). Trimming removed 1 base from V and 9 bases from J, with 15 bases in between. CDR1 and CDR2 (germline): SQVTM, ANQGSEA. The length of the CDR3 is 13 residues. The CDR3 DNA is TGCAGCGTTGAAGCTGTCACAGGGAGTCGCTACACCTTC. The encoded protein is CSVEAVTGSRYTF.

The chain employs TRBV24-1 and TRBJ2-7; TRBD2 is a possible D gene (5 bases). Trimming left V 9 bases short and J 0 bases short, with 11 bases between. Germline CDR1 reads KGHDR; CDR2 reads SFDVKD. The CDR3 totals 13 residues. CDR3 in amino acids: CATASGDSYEQYF. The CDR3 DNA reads TGTGCCACCGCATCCGGGGACTCCTACGAGCAGTACTTC.

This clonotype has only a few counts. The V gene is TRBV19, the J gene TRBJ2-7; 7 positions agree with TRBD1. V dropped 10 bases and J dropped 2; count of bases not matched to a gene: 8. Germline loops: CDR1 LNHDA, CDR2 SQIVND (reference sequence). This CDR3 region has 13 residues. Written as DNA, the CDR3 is TGTGCCACCTCCGGGACAGAGCCCTACGAGCAGTACTTC. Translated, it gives CATSGTEPYEQYF.

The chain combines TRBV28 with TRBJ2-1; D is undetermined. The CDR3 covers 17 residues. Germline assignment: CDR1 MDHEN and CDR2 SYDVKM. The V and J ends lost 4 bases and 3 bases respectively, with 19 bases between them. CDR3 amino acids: CASSSRSLLSHYNEQFF. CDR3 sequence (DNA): TGTGCCAGCAGTTCTCGGTCTCTTCTCTCCCACTACAATGAGCAGTTCTTC.

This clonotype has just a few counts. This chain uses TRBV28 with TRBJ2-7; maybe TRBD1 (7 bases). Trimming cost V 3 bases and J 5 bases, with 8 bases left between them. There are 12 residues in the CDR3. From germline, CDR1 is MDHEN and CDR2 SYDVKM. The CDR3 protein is CASSFRGDEQYF. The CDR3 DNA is TGTGCCAGCAGTTTCAGGGGGGACGAGCAGTACTTC.

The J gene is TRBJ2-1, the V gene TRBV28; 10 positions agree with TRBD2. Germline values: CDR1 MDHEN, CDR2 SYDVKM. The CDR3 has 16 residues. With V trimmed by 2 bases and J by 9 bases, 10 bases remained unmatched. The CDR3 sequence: CASSLISAGGPGEQFF. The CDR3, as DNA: TGTGCCAGCAGTTTAATATCAGCGGGAGGGCCGGGTGAGCAGTTCTTC.

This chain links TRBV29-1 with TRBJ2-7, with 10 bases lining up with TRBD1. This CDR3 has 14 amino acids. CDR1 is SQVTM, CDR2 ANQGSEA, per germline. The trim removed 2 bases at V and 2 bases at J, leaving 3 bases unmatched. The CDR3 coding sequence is TGCAGCGTTGAATGGGACAGGGGAACCTACGAGCAGTACTTC. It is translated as CSVEWDRGTYEQYF.

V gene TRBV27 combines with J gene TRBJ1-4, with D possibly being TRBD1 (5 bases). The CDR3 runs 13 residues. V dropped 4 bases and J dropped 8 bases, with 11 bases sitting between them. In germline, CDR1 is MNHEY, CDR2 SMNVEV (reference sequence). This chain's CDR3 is CASSSGREEKLFF. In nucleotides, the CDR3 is TGTGCCAGCAGTTCCGGCAGGGAAGAAAAACTGTTTTTT.

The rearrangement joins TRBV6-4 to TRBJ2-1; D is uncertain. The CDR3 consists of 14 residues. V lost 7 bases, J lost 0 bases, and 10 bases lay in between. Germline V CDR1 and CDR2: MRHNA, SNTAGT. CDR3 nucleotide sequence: TGTGCCAGCACCCCCGAAAGCTCCTACAATGAGCAGTTCTTC. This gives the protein CASTPESSYNEQFF.

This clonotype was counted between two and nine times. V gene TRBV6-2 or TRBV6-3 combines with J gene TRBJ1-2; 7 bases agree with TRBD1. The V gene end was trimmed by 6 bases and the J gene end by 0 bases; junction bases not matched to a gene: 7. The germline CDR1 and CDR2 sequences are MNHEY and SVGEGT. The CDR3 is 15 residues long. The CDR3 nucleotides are TGTGCCAGCAGGGATTGGGACAGTACTAACTATGGCTACACCTTC. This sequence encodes CASRDWDSTNYGYTF.

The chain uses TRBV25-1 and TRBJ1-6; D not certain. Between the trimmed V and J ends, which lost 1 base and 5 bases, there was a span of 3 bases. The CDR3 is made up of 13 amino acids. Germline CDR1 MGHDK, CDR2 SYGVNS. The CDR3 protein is CASSESNNSPLHF. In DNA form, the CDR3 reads TGTGCCAGCAGTGAATCAAATAATTCACCCCTCCACTTT.

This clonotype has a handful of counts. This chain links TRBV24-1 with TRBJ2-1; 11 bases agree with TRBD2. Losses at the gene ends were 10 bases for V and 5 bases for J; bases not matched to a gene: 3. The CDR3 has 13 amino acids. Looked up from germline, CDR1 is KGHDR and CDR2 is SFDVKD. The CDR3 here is CATGTSGDNEQFF. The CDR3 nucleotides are TGTGCCACAGGGACTAGCGGCGACAATGAGCAGTTCTTC.